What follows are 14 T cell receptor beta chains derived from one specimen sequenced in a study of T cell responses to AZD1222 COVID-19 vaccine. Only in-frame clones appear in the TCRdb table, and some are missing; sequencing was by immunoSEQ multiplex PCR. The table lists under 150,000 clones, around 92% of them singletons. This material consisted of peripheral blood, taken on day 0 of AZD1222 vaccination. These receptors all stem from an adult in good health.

The DNA for the CDR3 is TGTGCCAGCAGTCCACAGGGAGGGTCACCCCTCCACTTT. This translates into CASSPQGGSPLHF. This chain links TRBV2 with TRBJ1-6; D is perhaps TRBD1 (6 bases). CDR1 SNHLY and CDR2 FYNNEI come from the germline V gene. V was pared by 5 bases and J by 10 bases, with 12 bases between. This CDR3 contains 13 residues.

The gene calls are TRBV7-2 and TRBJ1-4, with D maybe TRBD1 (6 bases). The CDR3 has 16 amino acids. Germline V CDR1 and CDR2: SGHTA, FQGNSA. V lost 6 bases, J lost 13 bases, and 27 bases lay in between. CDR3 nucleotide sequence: TGTGCCAGCAGTCAAGGGGTGACAGGCCATAAAAGTGGACTGTTTTTT. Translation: CASSQGVTGHKSGLFF.

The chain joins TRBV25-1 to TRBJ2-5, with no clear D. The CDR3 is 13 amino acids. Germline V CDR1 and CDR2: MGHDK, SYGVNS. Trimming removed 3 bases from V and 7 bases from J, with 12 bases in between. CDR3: CASSEAPSGTQYF. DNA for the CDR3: TGTGCCAGCAGTGAGGCACCGAGTGGGACCCAGTACTTC.

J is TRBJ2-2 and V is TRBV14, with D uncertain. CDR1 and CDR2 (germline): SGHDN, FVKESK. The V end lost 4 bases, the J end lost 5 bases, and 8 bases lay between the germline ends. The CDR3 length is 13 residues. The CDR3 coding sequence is TGTGCCAGCAGCCCCCCGTATACCGGGGAGCTGTTTTTT. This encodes CASSPPYTGELFF.

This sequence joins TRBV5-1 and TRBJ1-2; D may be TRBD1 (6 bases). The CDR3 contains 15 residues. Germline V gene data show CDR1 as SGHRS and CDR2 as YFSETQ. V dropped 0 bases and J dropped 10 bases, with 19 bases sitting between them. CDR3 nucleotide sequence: TGCGCCAGCAGCTTGGACTTAGGGGGATCGGTAGACTACACCTTC. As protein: CASSLDLGGSVDYTF.

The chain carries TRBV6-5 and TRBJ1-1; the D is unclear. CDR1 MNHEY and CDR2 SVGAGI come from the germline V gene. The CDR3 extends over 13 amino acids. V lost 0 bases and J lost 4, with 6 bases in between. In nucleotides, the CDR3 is TGTGCCAGCAGTTACTCTTGGGCCACTGAAGCTTTCTTT. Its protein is CASSYSWATEAFF.

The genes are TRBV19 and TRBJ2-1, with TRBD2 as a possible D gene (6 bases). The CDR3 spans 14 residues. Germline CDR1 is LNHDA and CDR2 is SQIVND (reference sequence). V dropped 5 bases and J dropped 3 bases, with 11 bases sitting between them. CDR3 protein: CASSSLDYYNEQFF. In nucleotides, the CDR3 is TGTGCCAGTAGTTCTCTGGACTACTACAATGAGCAGTTCTTC.

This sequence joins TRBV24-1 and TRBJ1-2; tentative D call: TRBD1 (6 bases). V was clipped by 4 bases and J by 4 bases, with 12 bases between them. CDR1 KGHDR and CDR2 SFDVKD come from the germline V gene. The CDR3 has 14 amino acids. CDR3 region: CATSDRTELYGYTF. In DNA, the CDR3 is TGTGCCACCAGTGACCGGACAGAACTCTATGGCTACACCTTC.

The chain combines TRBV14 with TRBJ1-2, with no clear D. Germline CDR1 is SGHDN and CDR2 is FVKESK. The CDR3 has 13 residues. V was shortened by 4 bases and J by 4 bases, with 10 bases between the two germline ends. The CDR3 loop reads CASSPAYSYGYTF. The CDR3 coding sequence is TGTGCCAGCAGCCCAGCATACTCCTATGGCTACACCTTC.

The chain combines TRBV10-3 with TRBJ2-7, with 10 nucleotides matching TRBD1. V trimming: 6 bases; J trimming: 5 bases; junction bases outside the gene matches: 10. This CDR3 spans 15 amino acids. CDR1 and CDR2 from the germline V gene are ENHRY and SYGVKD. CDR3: CAIRTGTGDFDEQYF. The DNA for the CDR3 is TGTGCCATCAGAACCGGGACAGGGGATTTTGACGAGCAGTACTTC.

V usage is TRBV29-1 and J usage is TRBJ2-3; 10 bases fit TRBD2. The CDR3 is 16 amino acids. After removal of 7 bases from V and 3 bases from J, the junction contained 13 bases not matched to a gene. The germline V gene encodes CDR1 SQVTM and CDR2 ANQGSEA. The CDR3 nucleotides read TGCAGCGGGCTGGGGGCTATAGCGGGAGGAACAGATACGCAGTATTTT. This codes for CSGLGAIAGGTDTQYF.

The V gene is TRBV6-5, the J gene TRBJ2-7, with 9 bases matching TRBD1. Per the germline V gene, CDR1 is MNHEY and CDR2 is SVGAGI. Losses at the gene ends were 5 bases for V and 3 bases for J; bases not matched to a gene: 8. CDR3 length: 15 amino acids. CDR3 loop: CASSRTGQGVYEQYF. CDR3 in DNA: TGTGCCAGCAGTAGAACGGGACAGGGCGTCTACGAGCAGTACTTC.

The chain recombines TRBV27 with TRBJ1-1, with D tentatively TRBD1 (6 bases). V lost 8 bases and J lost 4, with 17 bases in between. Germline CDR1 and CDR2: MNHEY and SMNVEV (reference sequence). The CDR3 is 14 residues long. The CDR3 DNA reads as TGTGCCAGCGGGGGGGGGCAGCGGGGCACTGAAGCTTTCTTT. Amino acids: CASGGGQRGTEAFF.

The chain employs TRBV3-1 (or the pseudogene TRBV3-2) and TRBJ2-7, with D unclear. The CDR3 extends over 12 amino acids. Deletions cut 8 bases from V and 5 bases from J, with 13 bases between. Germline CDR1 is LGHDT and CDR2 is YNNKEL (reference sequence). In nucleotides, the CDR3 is TGTGCCAGCGCAAGATATGGAGACGAGCAGTACTTC. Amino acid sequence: CASARYGDEQYF.